Detailed here is one TCR beta chain. Antigen: not known. This CDR3 is also generated by other DNA sequences in the sample. This sample was taken from a study of cytomegalovirus exposure and HLA in healthy donors. Study-level findings and limits: Most subjects' HLA-A and HLA-B alleles were reportedly predicted from TCR beta sequences.

The study ran its PCR with 60 Vbeta and 13 Jbeta primers. Libraries were prepared by immunoSEQ multiplex PCR; TCRdb keeps only in-frame clonotypes and omits some of them. The table includes approximately 160,000 clones, roughly 77% detected once. Sequenced input: PBMCs. The source of this sequence is a woman between 45 and 65 years old in good health and CMV-seropositive.

Here the CDR3 DNA reads TGTGCCAGCAGCCTGGTCGCCGGGTTTTCCAAGCAGTTCTTC. It codes for CASSLVAGFSKQFF. The chain joins TRBV5-5 to TRBJ2-1, with D hard to call. Looked up from germline, CDR1 is SGHKS and CDR2 is YYEKEE (reference sequence). The CDR3 runs 14 residues. Between the trimmed V and J ends, which lost 4 bases and 11 bases, there was a span of 19 bases.